This TCR beta chain was captured in a study of blood T cell repertoires in COVID-19. Study details: COVID-19 samples, acute and convalescent, were from the United States, Italy and Spain. T cells, B-cell-depleted T cells, or PBMCs supplied cDNA or gDNA.

Original methodology: Amplification of reference gene primers provided the estimated nucleated cell counts. This table comes from immunoSEQ multiplex PCR, and its TCRdb copy is limited to in-frame clones, with some not included. Clone size and V and J calls were adopted from that table, with D and trimming inferred from the DNA. The table records about 250,000 clones, roughly 88% of them present only once. With 3 bases clipped from V and 7 bases from J, the junction kept 0 bases outside the gene matches. The CDR3 has 12 amino acids. This chain links TRBV12-3 or TRBV12-4 with TRBJ1-1; 9 positions match TRBD1. This sequence was found in a woman younger than 45 with acute or convalescent COVID-19. Sequenced sample: peripheral blood. CDR3 loop: CASSLGQGEAFF. CDR3 nucleotides: TGTGCCAGCAGTTTGGGACAGGGTGAAGCTTTCTTT.